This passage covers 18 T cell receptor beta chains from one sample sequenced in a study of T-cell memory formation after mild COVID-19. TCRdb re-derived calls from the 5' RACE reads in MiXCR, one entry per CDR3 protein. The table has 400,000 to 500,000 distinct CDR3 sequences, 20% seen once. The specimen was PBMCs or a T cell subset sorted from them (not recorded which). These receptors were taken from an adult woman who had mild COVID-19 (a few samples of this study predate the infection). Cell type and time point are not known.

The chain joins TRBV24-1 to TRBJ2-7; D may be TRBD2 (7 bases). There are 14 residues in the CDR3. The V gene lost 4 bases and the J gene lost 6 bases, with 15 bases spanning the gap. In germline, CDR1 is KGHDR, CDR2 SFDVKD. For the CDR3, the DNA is TGTGCCACCAGTGAGGGACTTGGGGGGGCCGAGCAGTACTTC. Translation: CATSEGLGGAEQYF.

The CDR3, as DNA: TGTGCCAGCAGCAAGACCCGGGGGGGCATGAACACTGAAGCTTTCTTT. Its translation is CASSKTRGGMNTEAFF. The rearrangement joins TRBV7-2 to TRBJ1-1, with D possibly being TRBD1 (6 bases). The CDR3 is made up of 16 amino acids. Trimming removed 5 bases at V and 0 bases at J, with 16 bases between. Per the germline V gene, CDR1 is SGHTA and CDR2 is FQGNSA.

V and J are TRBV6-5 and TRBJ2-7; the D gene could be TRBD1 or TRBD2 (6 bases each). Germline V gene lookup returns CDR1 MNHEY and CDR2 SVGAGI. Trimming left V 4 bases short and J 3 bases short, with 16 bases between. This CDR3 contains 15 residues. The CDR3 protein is CASSSSGAPLYEQYF. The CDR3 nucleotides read TGTGCCAGCAGTTCCTCGGGGGCGCCCCTCTACGAGCAGTACTTC.

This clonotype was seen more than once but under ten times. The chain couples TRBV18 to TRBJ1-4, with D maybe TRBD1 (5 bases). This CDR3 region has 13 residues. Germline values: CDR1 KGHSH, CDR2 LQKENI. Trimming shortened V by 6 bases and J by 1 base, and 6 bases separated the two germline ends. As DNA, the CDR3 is TGTGCCAGCTCCGGGGGAACTAATGAAAAACTGTTTTTT. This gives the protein CASSGGTNEKLFF. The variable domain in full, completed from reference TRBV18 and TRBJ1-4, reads NAGVMQNPRHLVRRRGQEARLRCSPMKGHSHVYWYRQLPEEGLKFMVYLQKENIIDESGMPKERFSAEFPKEGPSILRIQQVVRGDSAAYFCASSGGTNEKLFFGSGTQLSVL.

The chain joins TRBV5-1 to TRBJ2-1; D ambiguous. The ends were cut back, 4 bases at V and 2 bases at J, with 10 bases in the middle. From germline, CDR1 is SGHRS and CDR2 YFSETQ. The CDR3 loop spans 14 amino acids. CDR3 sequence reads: CASSTDNTYNEQFF. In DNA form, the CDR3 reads TGCGCCAGCAGCACCGACAACACCTACAATGAGCAGTTCTTC.

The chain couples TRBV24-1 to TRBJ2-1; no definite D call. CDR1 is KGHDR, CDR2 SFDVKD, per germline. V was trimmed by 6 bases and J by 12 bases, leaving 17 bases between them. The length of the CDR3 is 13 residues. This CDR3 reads CATSTAATVGQFF. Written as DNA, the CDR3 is TGTGCCACCAGTACGGCGGCCACCGTGGGGCAGTTCTTC.

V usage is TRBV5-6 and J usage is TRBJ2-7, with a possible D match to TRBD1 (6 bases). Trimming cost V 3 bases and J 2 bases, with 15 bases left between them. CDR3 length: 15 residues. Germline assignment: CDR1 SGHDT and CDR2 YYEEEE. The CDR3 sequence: CASSSGTYAPYEQYF. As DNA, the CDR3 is TGTGCCAGCAGCTCCGGGACATATGCCCCCTACGAGCAGTACTTC.

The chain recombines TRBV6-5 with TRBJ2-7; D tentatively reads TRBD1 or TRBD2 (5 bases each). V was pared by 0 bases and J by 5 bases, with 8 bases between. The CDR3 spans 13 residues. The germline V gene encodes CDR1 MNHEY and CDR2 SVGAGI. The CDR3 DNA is TGTGCCAGCAGTTACTCGGGGGACCACGAGCAGTACTTC. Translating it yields CASSYSGDHEQYF.

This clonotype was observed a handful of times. The DNA for the CDR3 is TGCAGTGCTCACGGCTACAATGAGCAGTTCTTC. Protein: CSAHGYNEQFF. The chain recombines TRBV20-1 with TRBJ2-1; D is uncertain. Trimming took off 5 bases at V and 3 bases at J, with 5 bases between the two ends. Germline CDR1 reads DFQATT; CDR2 reads SNEGSKA (reference sequence). This CDR3 spans 11 amino acids.

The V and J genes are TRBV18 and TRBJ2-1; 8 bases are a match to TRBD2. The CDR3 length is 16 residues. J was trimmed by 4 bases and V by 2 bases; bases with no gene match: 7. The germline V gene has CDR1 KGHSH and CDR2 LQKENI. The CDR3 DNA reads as TGTGCCAGCTCACCAGGGGGACTAGAGTCTTACAATGAGCAGTTCTTC. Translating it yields CASSPGGLESYNEQFF.

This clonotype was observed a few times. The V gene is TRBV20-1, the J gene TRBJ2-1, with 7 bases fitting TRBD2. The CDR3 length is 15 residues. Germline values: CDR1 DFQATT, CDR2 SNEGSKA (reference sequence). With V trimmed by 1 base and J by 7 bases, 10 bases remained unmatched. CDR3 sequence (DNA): TGCAGTGCTAGAGGGGGGACTACAAGCAGGAATGAGCAGTTCTTC. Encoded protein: CSARGGTTSRNEQFF.

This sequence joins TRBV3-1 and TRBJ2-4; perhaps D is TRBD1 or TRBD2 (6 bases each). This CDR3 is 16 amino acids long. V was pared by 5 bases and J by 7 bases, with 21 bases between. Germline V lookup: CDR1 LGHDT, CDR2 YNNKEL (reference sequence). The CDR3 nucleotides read TGTGCCAGCAGCAAAGGGTCGGGGGCGCTCGGTAACATTCAGTACTTC. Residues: CASSKGSGALGNIQYF.

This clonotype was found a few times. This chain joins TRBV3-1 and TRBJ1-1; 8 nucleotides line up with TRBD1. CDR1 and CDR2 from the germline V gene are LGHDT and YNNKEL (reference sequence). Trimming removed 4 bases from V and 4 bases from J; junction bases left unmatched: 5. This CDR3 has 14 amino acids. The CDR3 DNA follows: TGTGCCAGCAGCCCCCACAGGGGGGGCACTGAAGCTTTCTTT. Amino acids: CASSPHRGGTEAFF.

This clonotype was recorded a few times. The DNA of the CDR3 is TGCGCCAGCACCGTGTCGGGGGCAACTAATGAAAAACTGTTTTTT. Translation: CASTVSGATNEKLFF. The J gene is TRBJ1-4, the V gene TRBV5-1; weak D call: TRBD1 (5 bases). Germline V gene sequence: CDR1 SGHRS, CDR2 YFSETQ. CDR3 length equals 15 residues. V lost 6 bases and J 0 bases, leaving 12 bases between the germline ends.

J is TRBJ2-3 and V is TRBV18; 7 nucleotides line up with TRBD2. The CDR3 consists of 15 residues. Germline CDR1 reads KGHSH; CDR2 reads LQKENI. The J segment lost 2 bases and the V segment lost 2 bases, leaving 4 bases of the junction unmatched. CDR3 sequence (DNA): TGTGCCAGCTCACCAACGGCGGGAGCCACAGATACGCAGTATTTT. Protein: CASSPTAGATDTQYF.

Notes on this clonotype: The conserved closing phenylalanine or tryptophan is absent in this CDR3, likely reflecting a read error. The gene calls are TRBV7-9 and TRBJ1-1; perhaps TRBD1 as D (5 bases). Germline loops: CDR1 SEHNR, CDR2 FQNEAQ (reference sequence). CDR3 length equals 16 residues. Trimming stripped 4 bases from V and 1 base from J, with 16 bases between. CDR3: CASSSGGLGGNTEAFL. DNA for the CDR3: TGTGCCAGCAGCTCCGGGGGACTCGGAGGGAACACTGAAGCTTTCCTT.

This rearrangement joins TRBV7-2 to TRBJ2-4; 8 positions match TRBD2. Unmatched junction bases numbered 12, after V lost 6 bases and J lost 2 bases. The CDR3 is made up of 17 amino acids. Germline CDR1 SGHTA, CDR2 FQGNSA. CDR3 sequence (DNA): TGTGCCAGCAGTTTGGGGGCCGGGGGGGCGACCAAAAACATTCAGTACTTC. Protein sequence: CASSLGAGGATKNIQYF.

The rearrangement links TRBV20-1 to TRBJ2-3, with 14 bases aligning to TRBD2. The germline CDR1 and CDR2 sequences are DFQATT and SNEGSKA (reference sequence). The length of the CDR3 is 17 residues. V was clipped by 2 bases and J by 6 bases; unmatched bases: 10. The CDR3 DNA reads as TGCAGTGCTAGAAATCCGGGACTAGCGGGAGTATTGGATACGCAGTATTTT. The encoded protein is CSARNPGLAGVLDTQYF.